These T cell receptor beta chains were read from a single sample in a study of technical replicates of blood from a few donors. Produced via immunoSEQ multiplex PCR; TCRdb's table is partial and in-frame only. The table shows tens of thousands of clones, with approximately 94% occurring only once. The specimen sequenced was T cells isolated from PBMCs. The source of these receptors is a human donor in good health. Each CDR3 is given with its conserved first and last residue. The D gene is left open where the match is weak. Where a row states a size, it is once, few, many or the class of an expanded clone; other rows omit it.

j_call v_call d_call cdr3_length clone_size cdr3_aa cdr3_nt
TRBJ2-6 TRBV9 NA 17 NA CASSAAGVSAGANVLTF TGTGCCAGCAGCGCTGCAGGGGTATCTGCTGGGGCCAACGTCCTGACTTTC
TRBJ2-1 TRBV4-3 NA 12 NA CASSLQGNEQFF TGCGCCAGCAGCCTACAGGGCAATGAGCAGTTCTTC
TRBJ2-2 TRBV7-2 NA 15 NA CASSLPRGPTGELFF TGTGCCAGCAGCTTACCCAGGGGCCCCACCGGGGAGCTGTTTTTT
TRBJ2-3 TRBV5-4 NA 14 NA CASSLDRYTDTQYF TGTGCCAGCAGCTTGGACAGATACACAGATACGCAGTATTTT
TRBJ1-5 TRBV9 NA 13 NA CASSLKPNQPQHF TGTGCCAGCAGCCTTAAGCCTAATCAGCCCCAGCATTTT
TRBJ2-7 TRBV10-3 TRBD2 16 NA CAISEALAGGGNEQYF TGTGCCATCAGTGAGGCTCTAGCGGGAGGGGGTAACGAGCAGTACTTC
TRBJ1-1 TRBV7-8 NA 14 NA CASTYSVLNTEAFF TGTGCCAGCACCTACTCCGTATTGAACACTGAAGCTTTCTTT
TRBJ2-3 TRBV6-1 TRBD2 15 NA CASSEYTSGTDTQYF TGTGCCAGCAGTGAATATACTAGCGGCACAGATACGCAGTATTTT
TRBJ2-5 TRBV7-2 TRBD2 17 NA CASSFGLAGGVEETQYF TGTGCCAGCAGCTTTGGACTAGCGGGAGGTGTGGAGGAGACCCAGTACTTC
TRBJ2-1 TRBV9 NA 13 NA CASSVVTDNEQFF TGTGCCAGCAGCGTAGTCACGGACAATGAGCAGTTCTTC
TRBJ2-7 TRBV6-6 NA 12 NA CASSYNSYEQYF TGTGCCAGCAGTTACAACAGCTACGAGCAGTACTTC
TRBJ2-1 TRBV4-3 NA 13 NA CASSQDLPYEQFF TGCGCCAGCAGCCAAGATCTTCCCTACGAGCAGTTCTTC
TRBJ1-1 TRBV11-2 NA 10 NA CASGAAGAFF TGTGCCAGCGGGGCGGCGGGGGCTTTCTTT
TRBJ1-2 TRBV10-3 NA 16 NA CAISEGSPKANYGYTF TGTGCCATCAGTGAGGGCAGTCCAAAAGCTAACTATGGCTACACCTTC
TRBJ2-3 TRBV6-6 TRBD2 16 NA CASTQPTSARGDTQYF TGTGCCAGCACCCAGCCGACTAGCGCTCGCGGAGATACGCAGTATTTT
TRBJ1-4 TRBV14 TRBD1 15 NA CASSRTTGGNEKLFF TGTGCCAGCAGCCGAACTACAGGGGGAAACGAAAAACTGTTTTTT
TRBJ2-5 TRBV5-1 TRBD2 15 NA CASSLGLAGAETQYF TGCGCCAGCAGCTTGGGACTAGCGGGAGCAGAGACCCAGTACTTC
TRBJ2-7 TRBV12-5 TRBD1 15 once CASGLPYPTGVEQYF TGTGCTAGTGGTTTGCCCTACCCGACAGGGGTGGAGCAGTACTTC
TRBJ2-7 TRBV4-3 NA 15 NA CASSQQRSYSYEQYF TGCGCCAGCAGCCAACAACGGAGTTACTCCTACGAGCAGTACTTC
TRBJ2-7 TRBV9 NA 13 NA CASSEGDGYEQYF TGTGCCAGCAGCGAGGGGGACGGCTACGAGCAGTACTTC
TRBJ1-1 TRBV30 NA 12 NA CAWSLVNTEAFF TGTGCCTGGAGTTTAGTGAACACTGAAGCTTTCTTT
TRBJ2-4 TRBV14 TRBD2 14 NA CASSSVAGGDIQYF TGTGCCAGCAGCTCCGTTGCGGGGGGGGACATTCAGTACTTC
TRBJ2-3 TRBV10-2 NA 13 NA CASGPEVTDTQYF TGCGCCAGCGGGCCGGAAGTCACAGATACGCAGTATTTT
TRBJ2-3 TRBV7-2 NA 15 NA CASSYYRAGADTQYF TGTGCCAGCAGTTACTACAGGGCAGGAGCAGATACGCAGTATTTT
TRBJ2-1 TRBV19 TRBD2 15 NA CASSIPGLAGAEQFF TGTGCCAGTAGTATCCCCGGACTAGCGGGAGCAGAGCAGTTCTTC
TRBJ2-6 TRBV5-6 NA 15 once CASSSSRVGANVLTF TGTGCCAGCAGCTCCTCCCGGGTTGGGGCCAACGTCCTGACTTTC
TRBJ2-7 TRBV5-6 NA 15 NA CASSLSGGSSYEQYF TGTGCCAGCAGCTTGTCAGGGGGGAGCTCCTACGAGCAGTACTTC
TRBJ2-1 TRBV6-5 TRBD2 14 once CASSYEREVNEQFF TGTGCCAGCAGTTACGAGCGGGAGGTCAATGAGCAGTTCTTC
TRBJ1-5 TRBV7-9 NA 14 NA CASSLQGINQPQHF TGTGCCAGCAGCCTACAGGGTATCAATCAGCCCCAGCATTTT
TRBJ2-1 TRBV7-3 TRBD2 15 NA CASSSAGGFYNEQFF TGTGCCAGCAGCTCAGCGGGAGGCTTTTACAATGAGCAGTTCTTC
TRBJ2-5 TRBV10-3 TRBD1 15 NA CAISGTGQLMETQYF TGTGCCATCAGTGGAACGGGACAGCTGATGGAGACCCAGTACTTC
TRBJ2-7 TRBV6-5 NA 13 NA CASSYGHSYEQYF TGTGCCAGCAGTTACGGACATTCCTACGAGCAGTACTTC
TRBJ1-1 TRBV18 TRBD1 16 NA CASSPFGGQGLSEAFF TGTGCCAGCTCACCTTTCGGCGGACAGGGGTTAAGTGAGGCTTTCTTT
TRBJ1-2 TRBV6-6 TRBD1 15 NA CASSYPGQGDGGYTF TGTGCCAGCAGTTACCCTGGACAGGGAGATGGTGGCTACACCTTC
TRBJ2-5 TRBV10-1 NA 9 NA CARHSLGYF TGCGCCCGACACTCCTTAGGGTACTTC
TRBJ2-7 TRBV18 TRBD2 15 NA CASSPPGGSLYEQYF TGTGCCAGCTCACCTCCCGGGGGGAGTCTCTACGAGCAGTACTTC
TRBJ2-7 TRBV15 TRBD2 17 NA CATSRRGLSGRAYEQYF TGTGCCACCAGCAGAAGGGGCCTTAGCGGGAGGGCCTACGAGCAGTACTTC
TRBJ2-1 TRBV4-2 TRBD2 16 NA CASSPSTSGRYNEQFF TGTGCCAGCAGCCCTTCGACTAGCGGGAGATACAATGAGCAGTTCTTC